This TCR beta chain was retrieved from a study of blood T cell repertoires in COVID-19. Whole-study context: Spain, Italy and the United States supplied samples that represented acute and convalescent COVID-19. PBMCs, B-cell-depleted T cells, or T cells provided the cDNA or gDNA that made up the material.

In the source study's methods: For nucleated cells, counts were estimated from reference gene primer amplification. The data were produced by immunoSEQ multiplex PCR, yet TCRdb's version contains in-frame clones alone and is incomplete. The DNA gave D and trimming, while V, J and clone size come from that table. The sample lists 180,000 or so clones; approximately 85% were seen once. Only a few counts were recorded for this clone. V was trimmed by 2 bases and J by 4 bases, leaving 11 bases between them. The length of the CDR3 is 14 residues. Germline CDR1 and CDR2: WSHSY and SAAADI. Material: peripheral blood. The receptor was isolated from a man in his sixties who had recovered from COVID-19. This chain links TRBV10-2 with TRBJ1-2, with D perhaps TRBD1 (5 bases). For the CDR3, the DNA is TGCGCCAGCAGTGAGGGAGGGGTTCCCTATGGCTACACCTTC. Residues: CASSEGGVPYGYTF.